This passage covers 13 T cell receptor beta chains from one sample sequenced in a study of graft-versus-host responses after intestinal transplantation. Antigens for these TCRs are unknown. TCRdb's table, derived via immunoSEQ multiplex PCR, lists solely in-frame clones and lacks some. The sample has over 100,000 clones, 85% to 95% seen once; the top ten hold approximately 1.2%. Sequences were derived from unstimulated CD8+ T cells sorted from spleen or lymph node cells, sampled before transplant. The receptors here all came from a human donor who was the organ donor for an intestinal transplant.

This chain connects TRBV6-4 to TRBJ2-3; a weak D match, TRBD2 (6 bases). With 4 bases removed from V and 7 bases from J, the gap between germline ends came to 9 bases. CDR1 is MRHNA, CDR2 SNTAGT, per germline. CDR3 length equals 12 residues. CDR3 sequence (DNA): TGTGCCAGCAGTGGGGACTCCTATACGCAGTATTTT. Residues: CASSGDSYTQYF.

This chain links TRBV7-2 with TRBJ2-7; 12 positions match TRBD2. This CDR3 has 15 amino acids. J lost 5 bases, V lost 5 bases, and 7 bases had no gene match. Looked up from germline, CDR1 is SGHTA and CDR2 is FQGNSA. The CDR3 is CASSATLAGGDEQYF. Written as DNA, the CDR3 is TGTGCCAGCAGCGCGACGCTAGCGGGAGGGGACGAGCAGTACTTC.

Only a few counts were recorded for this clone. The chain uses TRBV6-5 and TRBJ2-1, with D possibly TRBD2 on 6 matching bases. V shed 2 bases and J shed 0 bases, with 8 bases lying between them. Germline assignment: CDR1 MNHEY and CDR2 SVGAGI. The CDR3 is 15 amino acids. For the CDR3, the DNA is TGTGCCAGCAGTTACGACGGGAGCTCCTACAATGAGCAGTTCTTC. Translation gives CASSYDGSSYNEQFF.

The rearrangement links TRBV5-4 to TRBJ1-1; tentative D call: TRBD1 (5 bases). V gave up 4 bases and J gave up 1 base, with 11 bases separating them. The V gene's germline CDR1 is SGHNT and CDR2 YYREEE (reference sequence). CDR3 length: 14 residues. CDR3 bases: TGTGCCAGCAGCCCATCTCAGGGGAACACTGAAGCTTTCTTT. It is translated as CASSPSQGNTEAFF. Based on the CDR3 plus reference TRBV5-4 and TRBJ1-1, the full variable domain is ETGVTQSPTHLIKTRGQQVTLRCSSQSGHNTVSWYQQALGQGPQFIFQYYREEENGRGNFPPRFSGLQFPNYSSELNVNALELDDSALYLCASSPSQGNTEAFFGQGTRLTVV.

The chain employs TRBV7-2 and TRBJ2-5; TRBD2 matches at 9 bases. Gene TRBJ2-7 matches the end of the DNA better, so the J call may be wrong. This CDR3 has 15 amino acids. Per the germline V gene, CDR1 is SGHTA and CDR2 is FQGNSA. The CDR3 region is CASSREREVYYEQYF. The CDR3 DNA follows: TGTGCCAGCAGCCGGGAGCGGGAGGTATACTACGAGCAGTACTTC.

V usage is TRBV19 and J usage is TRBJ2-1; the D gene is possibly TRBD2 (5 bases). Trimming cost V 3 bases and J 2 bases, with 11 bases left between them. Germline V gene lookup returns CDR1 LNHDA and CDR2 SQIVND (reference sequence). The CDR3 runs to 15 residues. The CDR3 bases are TGTGCCAGTAGTATTGCACCCGGGGCCTACAATGAGCAGTTCTTC. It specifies CASSIAPGAYNEQFF.

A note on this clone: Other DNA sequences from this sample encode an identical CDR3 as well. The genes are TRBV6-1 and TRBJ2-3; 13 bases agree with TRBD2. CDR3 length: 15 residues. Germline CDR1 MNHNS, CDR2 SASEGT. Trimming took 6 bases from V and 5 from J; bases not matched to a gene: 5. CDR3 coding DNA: TGTGCCAGCAGCGGACTAGCGGGAGAAAGAGATACGCAGTATTTT. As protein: CASSGLAGERDTQYF.

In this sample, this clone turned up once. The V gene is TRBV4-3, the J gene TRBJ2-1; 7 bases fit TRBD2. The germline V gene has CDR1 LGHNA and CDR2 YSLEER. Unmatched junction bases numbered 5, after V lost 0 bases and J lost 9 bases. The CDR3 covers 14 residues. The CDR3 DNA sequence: TGCGCCAGCAGCCAAGATGCGGGAGAGGGTGAGCAGTTCTTC. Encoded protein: CASSQDAGEGEQFF.

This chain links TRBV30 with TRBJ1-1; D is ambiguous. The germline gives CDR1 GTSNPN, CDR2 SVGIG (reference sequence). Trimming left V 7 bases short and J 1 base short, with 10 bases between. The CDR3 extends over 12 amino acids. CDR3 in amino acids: CAFGLSNTEAFF. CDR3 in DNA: TGTGCCTTCGGACTTTCGAACACTGAAGCTTTCTTT. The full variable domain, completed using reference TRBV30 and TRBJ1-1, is SQTIHQWPATLVQPVGSPLSLECTVEGTSNPNLYWYRQAAGRGLQLLFYSVGIGQISSEVPQNLSASRPQDRQFILSSKKLLLSDSGFYLCAFGLSNTEAFFGQGTRLTVV.

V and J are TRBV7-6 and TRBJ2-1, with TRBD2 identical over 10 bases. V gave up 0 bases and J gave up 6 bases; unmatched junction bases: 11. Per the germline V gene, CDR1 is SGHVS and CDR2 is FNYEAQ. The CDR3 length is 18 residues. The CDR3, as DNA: TGTGCCAGCAGCTTAGCCGGTGCTAGCGGGAGAGTCGGCAATGAGCAGTTCTTC. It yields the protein CASSLAGASGRVGNEQFF.

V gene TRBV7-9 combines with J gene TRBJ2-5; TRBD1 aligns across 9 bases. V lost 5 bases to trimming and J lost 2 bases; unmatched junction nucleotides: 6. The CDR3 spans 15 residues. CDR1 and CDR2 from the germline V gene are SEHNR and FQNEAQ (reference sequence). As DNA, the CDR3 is TGTGCCAGCAGCGGGACCGGGACAGGGCAAGAGACCCAGTACTTC. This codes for CASSGTGTGQETQYF.

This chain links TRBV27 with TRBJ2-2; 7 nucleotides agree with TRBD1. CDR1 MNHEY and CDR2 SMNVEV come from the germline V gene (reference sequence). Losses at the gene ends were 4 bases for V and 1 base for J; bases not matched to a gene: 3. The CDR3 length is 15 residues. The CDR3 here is CASSSRDRNTGELFF. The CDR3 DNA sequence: TGTGCCAGCAGTTCCCGGGACAGGAACACCGGGGAGCTGTTTTTT.

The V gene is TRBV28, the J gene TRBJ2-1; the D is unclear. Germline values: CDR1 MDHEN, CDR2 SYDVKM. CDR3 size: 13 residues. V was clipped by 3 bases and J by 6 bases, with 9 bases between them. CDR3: CASSLPLGNEQFF. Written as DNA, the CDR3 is TGTGCCAGCAGTTTGCCCTTGGGCAATGAGCAGTTCTTC.